The sequence of this T cell receptor beta chain was determined in a study of CD8 T cells in ankylosing spondylitis. For this clonotype: The antigen is not known.

A quantitative 5'-RACE method, one with molecular barcodes, was used to make TCR beta libraries. Via MiXCR, TCRdb re-called the 5' RACE reads, giving one row per CDR3 protein. The sample holds 200,000 to 250,000 distinct CDR3 sequences, about 10% seen once. Study observations and caveats: Disease-associated clones were reportedly significantly overrepresented in matched ankylosing spondylitis synovial fluid. Some of the motif variants had earlier been found in reactive arthritis patients' fluid and blood.

The source of this sequence is a male donor with ankylosing spondylitis or in good health (not recorded which). The sample comprised blood, either unsorted or a sorted T cell fraction (not recorded which).

The CDR3 is CASRRDTEAFF. Written as DNA, the CDR3 is TGTGCCAGCAGACGAGACACTGAAGCTTTCTTT. The chain employs TRBV28 and TRBJ1-1; D not resolved. The V gene lost 6 bases and the J gene lost 3 bases, with 5 bases spanning the gap. This CDR3 region has 11 residues. Germline V CDR1 and CDR2: MDHEN, SYDVKM.